This T cell receptor (beta chain) is from a study of cytomegalovirus exposure and HLA in healthy donors. Whole-study results and caveats: At a 0.05 false discovery rate, a later analysis found around 15,000 TCR beta sequences to be associated with HLA alleles. In an earlier analysis, most TCR beta V segments were productive about 87% or about 30% of the time. A missense variant in DCLRE1C was later tied to TCR beta V- and J-gene trimming.

J lost 8 bases, V lost 5 bases, and 15 bases had no gene match. The CDR3 loop spans 16 amino acids. In germline, CDR1 is SGHKS, CDR2 YYEKEE (reference sequence). The PCR was carried out with 60 Vbeta primers and 13 Jbeta primers. Some clones are missing from TCRdb's copy, which holds only in-frame ones; the method was immunoSEQ multiplex PCR. The profile covers nearly 200,000 clones, with approximately 85% appearing a single time and over 5% taken by the ten largest. On this clone itself: Its antigen is undetermined.

V is TRBV5-5 and J is TRBJ1-4; TRBD1 aligns across 7 bases. The clonotype originates from a woman aged 45-65 years in good health and CMV-seropositive. Sequenced sample: PBMCs. The CDR3 spells CASRYGTASPYEKLFF. In DNA, the CDR3 is TGTGCCAGCAGGTACGGGACAGCTTCCCCTTACGAAAAACTGTTTTTT.